These 20 T cell receptor beta chains share one sample of origin, sequenced in a study of T-cell reconstitution after alpha-beta-depleted transplantation in children. Preparation of the TCRbeta library was carried out with unique molecular identifiers. TCRdb reprocessed the PCR reads via MiXCR and lists one record per CDR3 protein. Here the sample spans roughly 790,000 distinct CDR3 sequences, approximately 15% being singletons. Sequences were derived from PBMCs, mostly from graft donor cells, sampled 360 days after TCRalphabeta/CD19-depleted stem cell transplant. Source of these receptors: a male patient aged 10 to 17 who had a stem cell transplant for acute lymphoblastic leukemia, so the T cells may come from the graft donor.

The chain combines TRBV3-1 with TRBJ2-7; 7 bases match TRBD2. Germline CDR1 reads LGHDT; CDR2 reads YNNKEL (reference sequence). CDR3 length equals 14 residues. V lost 0 bases and J lost 2; bases outside the gene matches: 1. The CDR3 DNA is TGTGCCAGCAGCCAAGATGGACTAGCCTACGAGCAGTACTTC. Residues: CASSQDGLAYEQYF.

This clonotype has a count of ten or more. J is TRBJ2-6 and V is TRBV6-5; D gene ambiguous. The CDR3 covers 15 residues. The germline V gene has CDR1 MNHEY and CDR2 SVGAGI. The germline V and J ends were trimmed by 2 bases and 0 bases, with 5 bases remaining between them. The CDR3 nucleotides are TGTGCCAGCAGTTACGTTATCTCTGGGGCCAACGTCCTGACTTTC. Translation gives CASSYVISGANVLTF.

The chain recombines TRBV12-3 or TRBV12-4 with TRBJ2-7; D is undetermined. V dropped 2 bases and J dropped 6 bases, with 14 bases sitting between them. The CDR3 length is 14 residues. CDR3 nucleotide sequence: TGTGCCAGCAGTTTAACTAAATACCTCTCCGAGCAGTACTTC. Amino acid sequence: CASSLTKYLSEQYF.

This clonotype has just a few counts. The chain employs TRBV5-1 and TRBJ2-7; D unresolved. The CDR3 has 13 residues. Germline V lookup: CDR1 SGHRS, CDR2 YFSETQ. Trimming took off 1 base at V and 6 bases at J, with 11 bases between the two ends. The CDR3 nucleotides are TGCGCCAGCAGCTTGCTGGAAAGTCGCGAGCAGTACTTC. Protein: CASSLLESREQYF. The whole variable domain, filled in from reference TRBV5-1 and TRBJ2-7, reads KAGVTQTPRYLIKTRGQQVTLSCSPISGHRSVSWYQQTPGQGLQFLFEYFSETQRNKGNFPGRFSGRQFSNSRSEMNVSTLELGDSALYLCASSLLESREQYFGPGTRLTVT.

The chain links TRBV15 to TRBJ2-1, with 9 bases lining up with TRBD2. The V gene end was trimmed by 9 bases and the J gene end by 4 bases; junction bases not matched to a gene: 4. This CDR3 is built from 13 residues. Germline CDR1 reads LNHNV; CDR2 reads YYDKDF (reference sequence). CDR3 DNA sequence: TGTGCCACGCGGGGGGGTGCTTACAATGAGCAGTTCTTC. Translated: CATRGGAYNEQFF.

This clonotype was seen repeatedly, ten times or more. The chain has TRBV27 and TRBJ2-5; tentative D call: TRBD1 (6 bases). CDR1 is MNHEY and CDR2 is SMNVEV in the germline V gene (reference sequence). V lost 10 bases to trimming and J lost 4 bases, with 16 bases between them. The CDR3 runs to 13 residues. The chain's CDR3 is CAIGRGSRETQYF. In nucleotides, the CDR3 is TGTGCCATTGGCAGGGGCAGCCGAGAGACCCAGTACTTC.

This clonotype was counted many times. The chain joins TRBV5-1 to TRBJ2-1; D tentatively reads TRBD1 or TRBD2 (5 bases each). Trimming took 6 bases from V and 5 from J, leaving 18 bases between them. The CDR3 sequence is 15 residues long. Germline V gene lookup returns CDR1 SGHRS and CDR2 YFSETQ. In nucleotides, the CDR3 is TGCGCCAGCATGCTTCTCAGCCTGGGACACAATGAGCAGTTCTTC. Protein sequence: CASMLLSLGHNEQFF. The full variable domain, in which reference TRBV5-1 and TRBJ2-1 provide the parts outside the CDR3, is KAGVTQTPRYLIKTRGQQVTLSCSPISGHRSVSWYQQTPGQGLQFLFEYFSETQRNKGNFPGRFSGRQFSNSRSEMNVSTLELGDSALYLCASMLLSLGHNEQFFGPGTRLTVL.

This clonotype was seen ten or more times. The chain employs TRBV9 and TRBJ2-1; 9 bases are a match to TRBD2. The CDR3 has 19 residues. Per the germline V gene, CDR1 is SGDLS and CDR2 is YYNGEE. V was clipped by 0 bases and J by 6 bases; unmatched bases: 16. The CDR3 DNA reads TGTGCCAGCAGCGTAGCGCCACATAGTAGCGGGAGACACGGCAATGAGCAGTTCTTC. It is translated as CASSVAPHSSGRHGNEQFF. The variable domain in full, completed from reference TRBV9 and TRBJ2-1, reads DSGVTQTPKHLITATGQRVTLRCSPRSGDLSVYWYQQSLDQGLQFLIQYYNGEERAKGNILERFSAQQFPDLHSELNLSSLELGDSALYFCASSVAPHSSGRHGNEQFFGPGTRLTVL.

This clonotype was counted many times. J is TRBJ2-7 and V is TRBV5-6, with 7 bases identical to TRBD1. The CDR3 contains 13 residues. Germline V gene lookup returns CDR1 SGHDT and CDR2 YYEEEE. The V segment lost 3 bases and the J segment 4 bases; nucleotides outside the gene matches: 4. CDR3 bases: TGTGCCAGCAGCTGGACGACAGGGTACGAGCAGTACTTC. Translated: CASSWTTGYEQYF.

Worth noting for this clonotype: A read error is possible here, since a much larger clone lies one base away. The V call is TRBV18, the J call TRBJ2-7, with D possibly TRBD1 on 5 matching bases. Between the trimmed V and J ends, which lost 8 bases and 0 bases, there was a span of 8 bases. The germline CDR1 and CDR2 sequences are KGHSH and LQKENI. The CDR3 runs to 12 residues. The CDR3 DNA reads TGTGCCAGCAAACAGGACTCCTACGAGCAGTACTTC. Amino acid sequence: CASKQDSYEQYF.

This clonotype occurred many times. The rearrangement joins TRBV24-1 to TRBJ2-2; D gene unclear. CDR1 and CDR2 from the germline V gene are KGHDR and SFDVKD. This CDR3 comprises 13 residues. The V end was cut by 0 bases, the J end by 6 bases, with 4 bases between. The DNA of the CDR3 is TGTGCCACCAGTGATTTGCGCCCCGGGGAGCTGTTTTTT. Its translation is CATSDLRPGELFF.

This clonotype was detected only a few times. The J gene is TRBJ1-1, the V gene TRBV7-3; a weak D match, TRBD1 (6 bases). V lost 1 base and J 0 bases, leaving 9 bases between the germline ends. The CDR3 is 15 residues long. Germline V CDR1 and CDR2: SGHTA, FQGTGA. CDR3 sequence reads: CASSLRGQMNTEAFF. The CDR3, as DNA: TGTGCCAGCAGCTTAAGAGGACAGATGAACACTGAAGCTTTCTTT.

This chain uses TRBV7-9 with TRBJ2-5, with unresolved D. There are 12 residues in the CDR3. The germline V gene has CDR1 SEHNR and CDR2 FQNEAQ (reference sequence). V was trimmed by 9 bases and J by 3 bases, leaving 11 bases between them. CDR3 DNA: TGTGCCAGTCGGACGGACGAAGAGACCCAGTACTTC. As protein: CASRTDEETQYF. Full variable domain (missing parts from reference TRBV7-9 and TRBJ2-5): DTGVSQNPRHKITKRGQNVTFRCDPISEHNRLYWYRQTLGQGPEFLTYFQNEAQLEKSRLLSDRFSAERPKGSFSTLEIQRTEQGDSAMYLCASRTDEETQYFGPGTRLLVL.

This clonotype was counted ten times or more. This chain links TRBV5-8 with TRBJ2-1; D is unclear. The CDR3 loop spans 12 amino acids. Germline V gene sequence: CDR1 SGHTS, CDR2 YDEGEE. Trimming took off 4 bases at V and 2 bases at J, with 4 bases between the two ends. The CDR3 nucleotides are TGTGCCAGCAGCGCAACCTACAATGAGCAGTTCTTC. Translated, it gives CASSATYNEQFF.

This clonotype was counted only a few times. This chain uses TRBV20-1 with TRBJ2-2; D not resolved. Germline V gives CDR1 DFQATT, CDR2 SNEGSKA (reference sequence). V lost 3 bases and J lost 7, with 9 bases in between. CDR3 length: 12 residues. The CDR3: CSARPYGGELFF. The CDR3 region has the DNA TGCAGTGCTAGGCCCTATGGCGGGGAGCTGTTTTTT.

This clonotype was seen only a few times. This chain joins TRBV5-1 and TRBJ2-7, with TRBD2 as a possible D gene (6 bases). The V end was cut by 0 bases, the J end by 9 bases, with 13 bases between. Germline V gives CDR1 SGHRS, CDR2 YFSETQ. There are 13 residues in the CDR3. The DNA of the CDR3 is TGCGCCAGCAGCTTGGCGGACTTGGAGGGGCAGTACTTC. This gives the protein CASSLADLEGQYF.

In this sample, this clonotype turned up a few times. This chain uses TRBV13 with TRBJ2-7; 7 bases agree with TRBD1. CDR1 is PRHDT and CDR2 is FYEKMQ in the germline V gene (reference sequence). The CDR3 length is 16 residues. Germline trimming cut 5 bases from V and 4 bases from J; bases unmatched to any gene: 14. CDR3 DNA sequence: TGTGCCAGCAGCACCTCGCGACAGGGAGCGAGATACGAGCAGTACTTC. As protein: CASSTSRQGARYEQYF.

This clonotype was counted ten times or more. The rearrangement links TRBV5-1 to TRBJ2-2; the D is unclear. The CDR3 spans 13 residues. V was cut by 1 base and J by 4 bases, with 5 bases left in between. CDR1 and CDR2 from the germline V gene are SGHRS and YFSETQ. CDR3 loop: CASSLRATGELFF. DNA of the CDR3: TGCGCCAGCAGCTTGAGGGCCACCGGGGAGCTGTTTTTT.

This clonotype was detected only a few times. The rearrangement links TRBV2 to TRBJ1-5; 7 positions match TRBD1. The V and J ends lost 1 base and 9 bases, in that order; junction bases with no gene match: 9. Germline V gene sequence: CDR1 SNHLY, CDR2 FYNNEI. The CDR3 covers 15 residues. The CDR3 protein is CASSEGGQVLGPQHF. CDR3 DNA sequence: TGTGCCAGCAGTGAAGGAGGACAGGTACTCGGGCCCCAGCATTTT.

This clonotype turned up a few times. The chain carries TRBV5-4 and TRBJ1-2, with D possibly being TRBD1 (6 bases). There are 19 residues in the CDR3. Germline CDR1 is SGHNT and CDR2 is YYREEE (reference sequence). The V end was cut by 2 bases, the J end by 1 base, with 24 bases between. CDR3 in DNA: TGTGCCAGCAGCTTTTCGCATTACAGGGCGAAGAAGAGTAACTATGGCTACACCTTC. It yields the protein CASSFSHYRAKKSNYGYTF.